Reported below is one T cell receptor (beta chain). Its antigen is unknown. The data are from a study of T cell repertoires in cytomegalovirus infection. Study-wide context: Matching HLA type and CMV infection were both indicated by public TCR beta signatures. Points from the study as a whole: Predominance within the ex vivo response was attributable to HLA-C-restricted CMV-specific TCR beta clonotypes. CMV carriers having the relevant HLA were flagged by cumulative public TCR beta family frequency.

Via MiXCR, TCRdb re-called the reads, giving one row per CDR3 protein. The profile shows some 180,000 distinct CDR3 sequences, roughly 9.8% of them singletons. V lost 3 bases to trimming and J lost 5 bases, with 10 bases between them. Germline values: CDR1 SNHLY, CDR2 FYNNEI. CDR3 size: 13 residues. This clonotype was sampled from a human donor in good health (CMV status not recorded). Some clones in this sample may be carry-over from other donors' samples. The chain employs TRBV2 and TRBJ1-1; perhaps TRBD1 as D (6 bases). Sequenced material: PBMCs. The CDR3 DNA follows: TGTGCCAGCAGTGACAGGGGACATACTGAAGCTTTCTTT. Its translation: CASSDRGHTEAFF.